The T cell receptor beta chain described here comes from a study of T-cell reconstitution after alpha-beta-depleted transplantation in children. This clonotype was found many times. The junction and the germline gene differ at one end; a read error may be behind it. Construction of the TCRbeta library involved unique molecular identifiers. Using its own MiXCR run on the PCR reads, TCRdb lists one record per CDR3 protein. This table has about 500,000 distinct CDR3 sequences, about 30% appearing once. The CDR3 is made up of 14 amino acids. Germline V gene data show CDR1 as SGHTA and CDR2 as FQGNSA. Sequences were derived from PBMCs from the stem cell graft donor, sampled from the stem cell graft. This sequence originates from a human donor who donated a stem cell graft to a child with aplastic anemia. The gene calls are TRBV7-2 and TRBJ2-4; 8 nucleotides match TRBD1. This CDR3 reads CASSLDRAKNIQYF. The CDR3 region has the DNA TGCGCCAGCAGCTTGGACAGGGCTAAAAACATTCAGTACTTC.